The rows below give T cell receptor beta chains drawn from one sample of a study of blood T cell repertoires in COVID-19. TCRdb keeps only in-frame clones here, not all; method: immunoSEQ multiplex PCR. The data contain roughly 120,000 clones, 90% of them seen just once; the ten biggest clones take up roughly 2%. Material for sequencing was peripheral blood. The receptors shown here come from a human donor with active COVID-19. The donor label of this sample is uncertain. CDR3s include the opening cysteine and the closing phenylalanine or tryptophan. The D gene is left open where the match is weak. Size is omitted from some rows. Given values are once, few, many or a class for expanded clones.

size: NA; D: NA; J: TRBJ1-5; V: TRBV27; DNA: TGTGCCAGCAGTTACGGGTCCCACGGCGTTCAGCCCCAGCATTTT; CDR3: CASSYGSHGVQPQHF
size: NA; D: NA; J: TRBJ2-7; V: TRBV4-2; DNA: TGTGCCAGCAGCCATAGACATACCTACGAGCAGTACTTC; CDR3: CASSHRHTYEQYF
size: NA; D: NA; J: TRBJ2-6; V: TRBV21-1; DNA: TGTGCCAGCAGCAAAATTGACCACAGGGGCCCAGACTACTCTGGGGCCAACGTCCTGACTTTC; CDR3: CASSKIDHRGPDYSGANVLTF
size: NA; D: NA; J: TRBJ2-5; V: TRBV19; DNA: TGTGCCAGCCGTAGGAGGTCAGCACAAGAGACCCAGTACTTC; CDR3: CASRRRSAQETQYF
size: NA; D: NA; J: TRBJ1-5; V: TRBV2; DNA: TGTGCCAGCAGTTCTTACAGGGATAGCAATCAGCCCCAGCATTTT; CDR3: CASSSYRDSNQPQHF
size: once; D: TRBD1; J: TRBJ2-7; V: TRBV2; DNA: TGTGCCAGCACGGGACAGGGAACCTACGAGCAGTACTTC; CDR3: CASTGQGTYEQYF
size: few; D: NA; J: TRBJ2-7; V: TRBV7-8; DNA: TGTGCCAGCAGCTTGGGACATACTTCCTACGAGCAGTACTTC; CDR3: CASSLGHTSYEQYF
size: NA; D: NA; J: TRBJ2-5; V: TRBV6-5; DNA: TGTGCCAGCAGTAGGACACAAGAGACCCAGTACTTC; CDR3: CASSRTQETQYF
size: NA; D: TRBD1; J: TRBJ2-7; V: TRBV23-1; DNA: TGCGCCAGCAGACGGACAGGAGTAAACTACGAGCAGTACTTC; CDR3: CASRRTGVNYEQYF
size: NA; D: TRBD1; J: TRBJ1-6; V: TRBV7-9; DNA: TGTGCCAGCAGCTTCCTACGGGACAGAAGCTCCTATAATTCACCCCTCCACTTT; CDR3: CASSFLRDRSSYNSPLHF
size: NA; D: NA; J: TRBJ2-4; V: TRBV3-1/TRBV3-2; DNA: TGTGCCAGCAGCCCGACTAAAAACATTCAGTACTTC; CDR3: CASSPTKNIQYF
size: NA; D: NA; J: TRBJ2-7; V: TRBV7-9; DNA: TGTGCCAGCAGCAAAACGGGGGACGAGCAGTACTTC; CDR3: CASSKTGDEQYF
size: NA; D: NA; J: TRBJ1-2; V: TRBV4-1; DNA: TGCGCCAGCAGCCAAGATCGAGTTCCCGATGGCTACACCTTC; CDR3: CASSQDRVPDGYTF
size: NA; D: TRBD2; J: TRBJ2-5; V: TRBV5-5; DNA: TGTGCCAGCAGCTTGTCAGCGGGGGGTCGAATGGAGACCCAGTACTTC; CDR3: CASSLSAGGRMETQYF
size: NA; D: TRBD2; J: TRBJ2-1; V: TRBV5-1; DNA: TGCGCCAGCAGGTCTTTGGCTAGCGGGTTATACAATGAGCAGTTCTTC; CDR3: CASRSLASGLYNEQFF
size: many; D: TRBD2; J: TRBJ2-7; V: TRBV5-8; DNA: TGTGCCAGCAGCTCCGGGACTAGATCCTACGAGCAGTACTTC; CDR3: CASSSGTRSYEQYF
size: NA; D: NA; J: TRBJ1-4; V: TRBV4-1; DNA: TGCGCCAGCAGCCAAGATCGGGGACTCTCTAATGAAAAACTGTTTTTT; CDR3: CASSQDRGLSNEKLFF
size: NA; D: TRBD1; J: TRBJ2-6; V: TRBV9; DNA: TGTGCCAGCAGCGTGGGACAGACTGGTGGGGCCAACGTCCTGACTTTC; CDR3: CASSVGQTGGANVLTF
size: NA; D: NA; J: TRBJ2-4; V: TRBV27; DNA: TGTGCCAGCAGTTTGAGGGCCGGGGCCAAAAACATTCAGTACTTC; CDR3: CASSLRAGAKNIQYF
size: NA; D: NA; J: TRBJ2-7; V: TRBV18; DNA: TGTGCCAGCTCACCCAGGGGTCATAGCTCCTACGAGCAGTACTTC; CDR3: CASSPRGHSSYEQYF
size: NA; D: NA; J: TRBJ2-1; V: TRBV18; DNA: TGTGCCAGCTCACCACCCGGAAGACTCAGGGGTCCGACGAACAATGAGCAGTTCTTC; CDR3: CASSPPGRLRGPTNNEQFF
size: NA; D: TRBD1; J: TRBJ1-6; V: TRBV9; DNA: TGTGCCAGCAGCGTGACAGGGGACTATAATTCACCCCTCCACTTT; CDR3: CASSVTGDYNSPLHF
size: few; D: NA; J: TRBJ1-2; V: TRBV4-1; DNA: TGCGCCAGCAGCCGCCCAACCCGGAGCGATGGCTACACCTTC; CDR3: CASSRPTRSDGYTF
size: NA; D: NA; J: TRBJ1-5; V: TRBV2; DNA: TGTGCCAGCACCTCCCAGCCCACAGGGCTAGGCAATCAGCCCCAGCATTTT; CDR3: CASTSQPTGLGNQPQHF
size: NA; D: NA; J: TRBJ1-6; V: TRBV4-1; DNA: TGCGCCAGCAGGTCCGGGGATTATAATTCACCCCTCCACTTT; CDR3: CASRSGDYNSPLHF
size: NA; D: NA; J: TRBJ2-5; V: TRBV5-4; DNA: TGTGCCAGCAGCTTCCCGCGGAACCCGGGGGAAGAGACCCAGTACTTC; CDR3: CASSFPRNPGEETQYF
size: NA; D: NA; J: TRBJ1-2; V: TRBV5-1; DNA: TGCGCCAGCAGCGGACAACAGGGTGGAGAAGTCTATGGCTACACCTTC; CDR3: CASSGQQGGEVYGYTF
size: NA; D: NA; J: TRBJ1-3; V: TRBV5-8; DNA: TGTGCCAGCAGCAAACAAGGAAACACCATATATTTT; CDR3: CASSKQGNTIYF
size: NA; D: NA; J: TRBJ2-7; V: TRBV15; DNA: TGTGCCACCAGCAGTACATCTTCCAACGAGCAGTACTTC; CDR3: CATSSTSSNEQYF
size: NA; D: NA; J: TRBJ2-1; V: TRBV9; DNA: TGTGCCAGCAGCTCCGACGGGTCTTCCTACAATGAGCAGTTCTTC; CDR3: CASSSDGSSYNEQFF
size: NA; D: NA; J: TRBJ1-5; V: TRBV5-1; DNA: TGCGCCAGCAGCTTAGGGGAATTTAGCAATCAGCCCCAGCATTTT; CDR3: CASSLGEFSNQPQHF
size: NA; D: TRBD2; J: TRBJ2-7; V: TRBV4-2; DNA: TGTGCCAGCAGCCCTAGGGGAGCGGGGTACTACGAGCAGTACTTC; CDR3: CASSPRGAGYYEQYF
size: NA; D: NA; J: TRBJ1-4; V: TRBV7-9; DNA: TGTGCCAGCAGCCCCTCGTGGGGAGGTGGCGAAAAACTGTTTTTT; CDR3: CASSPSWGGGEKLFF
size: once; D: NA; J: TRBJ2-3; V: TRBV5-1; DNA: TGCGCCAGCAGCTTGGGCGGGTCCCGCGGAGATACGCAGTATTTT; CDR3: CASSLGGSRGDTQYF
size: NA; D: TRBD2; J: TRBJ2-7; V: TRBV18; DNA: TGTGCCAGCTCACCCGATACTAGCGGGGGTATCTACGAGCAGTACTTC; CDR3: CASSPDTSGGIYEQYF
size: NA; D: NA; J: TRBJ1-1; V: TRBV19; DNA: TGTGCCAGTAGTATGCAGGGCTGGGACACTGAAGCTTTCTTT; CDR3: CASSMQGWDTEAFF
size: NA; D: NA; J: TRBJ2-5; V: TRBV3-1/TRBV3-2; DNA: TGTGCCAGCAGTCGGACAGTAGAGACCCAGTACTTC; CDR3: CASSRTVETQYF
size: NA; D: TRBD2; J: TRBJ2-1; V: TRBV11-2; DNA: TGTGCCAGCAGCTCCCGGACTAGCGCACTTGGTGAGCAGTTCTTC; CDR3: CASSSRTSALGEQFF
size: NA; D: NA; J: TRBJ1-3; V: TRBV21-1; DNA: TGTGCCAGCTGTCGACAGTCCCACACCATATATTTT; CDR3: CASCRQSHTIYF
size: NA; D: NA; J: TRBJ1-4; V: TRBV27; DNA: TGTGCCAGCAGCCAAATAGCTGGATTGAAACTGTTTTTT; CDR3: CASSQIAGLKLFF
size: NA; D: TRBD1; J: TRBJ1-2; V: TRBV4-3; DNA: TGCGCCAGCAGCCATGTACAGGGGTATGGCTACACCTTC; CDR3: CASSHVQGYGYTF
size: NA; D: TRBD1; J: TRBJ1-6; V: TRBV28; DNA: TGTGCCAGCAACCCCCGGGACAGGGTCAATTCACCCCTCCACTTT; CDR3: CASNPRDRVNSPLHF
size: NA; D: NA; J: TRBJ1-2; V: TRBV6-5; DNA: TGTGCCAGCAGTTACTCGAGAGGCCGCGGTGGCTACACCTTC; CDR3: CASSYSRGRGGYTF
size: NA; D: NA; J: TRBJ1-2; V: TRBV9; DNA: TGTGCCAGCAGCCCTAAACGGACAGCTAACTATGGCTACACCTTC; CDR3: CASSPKRTANYGYTF
size: NA; D: NA; J: TRBJ1-5; V: TRBV21-1; DNA: TGTGCCAGCAGCAGACGGAAAAGGTTTCGGGACAGGGGGTCTGATCAGCCCCAGCATTTT; CDR3: CASSRRKRFRDRGSDQPQHF
size: NA; D: TRBD2; J: TRBJ2-2; V: TRBV15; DNA: TGTGCCACCAGCAGAGCGCTAGCGGACACCGGGGAGCTGTTTTTT; CDR3: CATSRALADTGELFF
size: NA; D: TRBD1; J: TRBJ2-2; V: TRBV4-2; DNA: TGTGCCAGCAGCCAAGATCTCCCGGGACAGGGGGTTACCGGGGAGCTGTTTTTT; CDR3: CASSQDLPGQGVTGELFF
size: NA; D: TRBD1; J: TRBJ1-2; V: TRBV5-6; DNA: TGTGCCAGCAGCTTCGGTCGGACAGGGGCCTCTGGCTACACCTTC; CDR3: CASSFGRTGASGYTF
size: NA; D: TRBD1; J: TRBJ1-2; V: TRBV5-4; DNA: TGTGCCAGCAGCTTGTTACGACTCGGTTACAGGGGAAACTATGGCTACACCTTC; CDR3: CASSLLRLGYRGNYGYTF
size: once; D: NA; J: TRBJ2-3; V: TRBV6-5; DNA: TGTGCCAGCAGCCTGGCTCGGAGAGATACGCAGTATTTT; CDR3: CASSLARRDTQYF
size: NA; D: NA; J: TRBJ2-5; V: TRBV5-1; DNA: TGCGCCAGCAGCTTGGATCAGGGGCGGGAGACCCAGTACTTC; CDR3: CASSLDQGRETQYF
size: NA; D: TRBD1; J: TRBJ1-1; V: TRBV7-9; DNA: TGTGCCAGCAGCTCAGGGGGCAGGAACACTGAAGCTTTCTTT; CDR3: CASSSGGRNTEAFF